The clone carrying this TCR beta chain appeared many times. Its antigen is unidentified. This sample is part of a study of T cell repertoires in cytomegalovirus infection. About the study: Both a matching HLA type and CMV infection were indicated by public TCR beta signatures.

General study points: Ex vivo, HLA-C-restricted CMV-specific TCR beta clonotypes prevailed over the rest of the response. Based on cumulative public TCR beta family frequency, carriers of CMV plus the relevant HLA were identified.

TCRdb processed the reads anew with MiXCR; each CDR3 protein has one entry. Of around 210,000 distinct CDR3 sequences in the sample, 6% to 8% were seen once. V was trimmed by 4 bases and J by 4 bases, leaving 8 bases between them. The CDR3 totals 13 residues. This clonotype originated in a human donor in good health (CMV status not recorded). Some clones in this sample may be carry-over from other donors' samples. This chain links TRBV12-3 or TRBV12-4 with TRBJ1-3; D is undetermined. The sample taken for sequencing was PBMCs. The CDR3 region is CASSSDQGNTIYF. As DNA, the CDR3 is TGTGCCAGCAGTTCGGATCAGGGAAACACCATATATTTT.